This entry lists 4 T cell receptor beta chains sequenced from one sample in a study of identical twins. TCRdb used MiXCR to reprocess the 5' RACE reads, holding one entry per CDR3 protein. The table shows about 520,000 distinct CDR3 sequences, with roughly a fifth occurring only once. This same sample was also taken into another study, of T cells expressing NK-cell markers.

The sample comprised CD4+ T cells sorted from blood. These receptors came from a woman aged 18-29 years in good health.

The CDR3 protein is CASSYSRELEAFF. CDR3 sequence (DNA): TGTGCCAGCAGTTACTCAAGGGAACTAGAAGCTTTCTTT. The chain has TRBV6-5 and TRBJ1-1; no clear D gene. Looked up from germline, CDR1 is MNHEY and CDR2 is SVGAGI. Trimming removed 0 bases at V and 8 bases at J, with 10 bases between. This CDR3 is built from 13 residues.

The chain has TRBV7-2 and TRBJ2-7; D is unclear. The germline CDR1 and CDR2 sequences are SGHTA and FQGNSA. Trimming took 3 bases from V and 6 from J, leaving 9 bases between them. The CDR3 contains 12 residues. In DNA, the CDR3 is TGTGCCAGCAGCTTCCTGGGCTCCGAGCAGTACTTC. The encoded protein is CASSFLGSEQYF.

This clonotype occurred a few times. The chain joins TRBV9 to TRBJ1-4; no definite D call. Per the germline V gene, CDR1 is SGDLS and CDR2 is YYNGEE. Trimming stripped 0 bases from V and 8 bases from J, with 11 bases between. This CDR3 contains 14 residues. CDR3 coding DNA: TGTGCCAGCAGCGTAGTTGGTAGAGGGGAAAAACTGTTTTTT. Amino acids: CASSVVGRGEKLFF.

In its sample, this clonotype was seen many times. J is TRBJ2-1 and V is TRBV5-1, with D maybe TRBD2 (5 bases). V lost 0 bases to trimming and J lost 2 bases, with 12 bases between them. This CDR3 has 16 amino acids. Germline V CDR1 and CDR2: SGHRS, YFSETQ. The CDR3 region is CASSLVRTPTYNEQFF. The CDR3 nucleotides read TGCGCCAGCAGCTTGGTAAGGACTCCGACCTACAATGAGCAGTTCTTC.